The sequence of this T cell receptor beta chain was determined in a study of T cells in localized non-small cell lung cancer. Findings of the study overall: With higher T cell density in blood came longer overall survival.

This CDR3 is 13 amino acids long. Deletions cut 7 bases from V and 2 bases from J, with 11 bases between. Sequencing used immunoSEQ multiplex PCR; TCRdb keeps in-frame clones, though not all of them. The table lists around 6,700 clones, around 40% of them singletons. Of note for this clone: Its specificity is not known.

This chain uses TRBV7-1 with TRBJ1-1; tentatively, D is TRBD1 (5 bases). TRBV7-1 is known as an ORF, though its function is uncertain. Sample: lung tumor tissue, taken before any cancer treatment. The sequence was collected from a man aged 35 to 69 with stage III lung adenocarcinoma. The chain's CDR3 is CASTLGPNTEAFF. The CDR3 DNA follows: TGTGCCAGCACCCTGGGACCTAACACTGAAGCTTTCTTT.